This T cell receptor beta chain emerged from a study of identifying expanded T cells in peripheral blood. General study points: Over two and four weeks, about 16 and 19 clones changed, versus approximately 1.1 between replicates.

Using immunoSEQ multiplex PCR, the repertoire was profiled, and TCRdb retains in-frame clones only, with some absent. The table has roughly 120,000 clones, roughly 90% seen once; the top ten hold 7% to 9%. A remark on this clone: What it binds is unknown.

Collection occurred without any documented infections or immune events in donors. This TCR derives from a person aged 18-70 years in good health. The sequenced sample was blood.

The CDR3 protein is CASSPEPSGANVLTF. DNA of the CDR3: TGTGCCAGCAGCCCGGAGCCCTCTGGGGCCAACGTCCTGACTTTC. This chain uses TRBV28 with TRBJ2-6; unclear D gene. The V end lost 6 bases, the J end lost 0 bases, and 9 bases lay between the germline ends. CDR1 is MDHEN, CDR2 SYDVKM, per germline. CDR3 size: 15 residues. The complete variable domain, with remaining parts taken from reference TRBV28 and TRBJ2-6, reads DVKVTQSSRYLVKRTGEKVFLECVQDMDHENMFWYRQDPGLGLRLIYFSYDVKMKEKGDIPEGYSVSREKKERFSLILESASTNQTSMYLCASSPEPSGANVLTFGAGSRLTVL.